This T cell receptor beta chain is drawn from a study of T cell repertoires in cytomegalovirus infection. About the study: Public TCR beta signature analysis indicated the presence of both CMV infection and matching HLA type. Study-level results: Carriage of CMV together with the relevant HLA was identifiable through cumulative public TCR beta family frequency. Dominant in the ex vivo response were TCR beta clonotypes restricted by HLA-C and specific for CMV.

TCRdb recomputed calls from the reads with MiXCR, one row per CDR3 protein. The data show 250,000 to 300,000 distinct CDR3 sequences, roughly an eighth seen once. V lost 0 bases, J lost 1 base, and 6 bases lay in between. The germline CDR1 and CDR2 sequences are LNHNV and YYDKDF (reference sequence). This CDR3 region has 14 residues. Worth noting for this clonotype: What it binds is unknown.

Material: PBMCs. J is TRBJ2-5 and V is TRBV15; the D gene is possibly TRBD1 (6 bases). The sequence derives from a human donor in good health (CMV status not recorded). Some clones in this sample may be carry-over from other donors' samples. The CDR3 coding sequence is TGTGCCACCAGCAGAGAGGACAGCCAAGAGACCCAGTACTTC. It encodes CATSREDSQETQYF. Full variable domain (missing parts from reference TRBV15 and TRBJ2-5): DAMVIQNPRYQVTQFGKPVTLSCSQTLNHNVMYWYQQKSSQAPKLLFHYYDKDFNNEADTPDNFQSRRPNTSFCFLDIRSPGLGDTAMYLCATSREDSQETQYFGPGTRLLVL.